This TCR beta chain is drawn from a study of blood T cell repertoires in COVID-19. Study-wide context: Samples representing acute and convalescent COVID-19 were sourced from the United States, Italy and Spain. T cells, B-cell-depleted T cells, or PBMCs provided the cDNA or gDNA that served as material.

As processed by the authors: Reference gene primer amplification gave estimated nucleated cell counts. Sequenced by immunoSEQ multiplex PCR; TCRdb stores in-frame clones only, minus some. D and trimming were read from the DNA, whereas the V and J calls and clone size are those reported in that table. Found here are approximately 300,000 clones, about 89% of them singletons; the top ten hold about 4.2%. Germline loops: CDR1 SGHRS, CDR2 YFSETQ. V was cut by 4 bases and J by 6 bases, with 17 bases left in between. This CDR3 spans 14 amino acids. V and J are TRBV5-1 and TRBJ2-7; weak D call: TRBD1 (5 bases). The TCR sequence derives from a man aged 40-55 years with acute or convalescent COVID-19. The sequenced material came from peripheral blood. In nucleotides, the CDR3 is TGCGCCAGCAGCCCGATCCCAGGGCCGAGCGAGCAGTACTTC. Translation: CASSPIPGPSEQYF.